These T cell receptor beta chains were read from a single sample in a study of cytomegalovirus exposure and HLA in healthy donors. Sequenced by immunoSEQ multiplex PCR; TCRdb stores in-frame clones only, minus some. The sample has roughly 190,000 clones; 70% to 90% are singletons. Material for sequencing was PBMCs. These receptor sequences come from a woman aged 18-29 years in good health and CMV-seronegative. The CDR3 runs from the conserved cysteine through the conserved F or W.

v_call cdr3_aa
TRBV2 CASNTGVEETQYF
TRBV28 CASSLVGGLGSYEQYF
TRBV19 CAIHPGSGSLNRNEQFF
TRBV27 CASSFGQVGDTQYF
TRBV7-9 CASSLWGVAPLGYTF
TRBV19 CASSPGQGYPYEQYF
TRBV5-1 CASSLYGTGVEKLFF
TRBV7-2 CASSLAEGLASYNEQFF
TRBV19 CASRERGRGNQPQHF
TRBV29-1 CSVGTGRDIQYF
TRBV10-3 CAISVEGQFEYNEQFF
TRBV6-5 CASSPGLNSPLHF
TRBV7-6 CASSFTVNTEAFF
TRBV29-1 CSVVSDSKNIQYF
TRBV25-1 CASSGAGTGGFEQFF
TRBV27 CASSLSSAVRGLYEQYF
TRBV2 CASSQQGYEQYF
TRBV25-1 CASSYGQGRTIYF
TRBV30 CAWAGDSNQPQHF
TRBV6-1 CASPPGGSPAKTQYF
TRBV5-4 CASSIGTSGVQETQYF
TRBV4-1 CASSQGQGGSNEQFF
TRBV6-6 CATSRGEAYEQYF
TRBV4-1 CASSREPGQTHQPQHF
TRBV29-1 CSVEDLFRPGDTEAFF
TRBV27 CASRISGGRNNEQFF
TRBV11-2 CASSLVAGVETQYF
TRBV29-1 CSVRRATSGGPTNYNEQFF
TRBV18 CASSPRGGAYEQYF
TRBV29-1 CSVGQVYGYTF